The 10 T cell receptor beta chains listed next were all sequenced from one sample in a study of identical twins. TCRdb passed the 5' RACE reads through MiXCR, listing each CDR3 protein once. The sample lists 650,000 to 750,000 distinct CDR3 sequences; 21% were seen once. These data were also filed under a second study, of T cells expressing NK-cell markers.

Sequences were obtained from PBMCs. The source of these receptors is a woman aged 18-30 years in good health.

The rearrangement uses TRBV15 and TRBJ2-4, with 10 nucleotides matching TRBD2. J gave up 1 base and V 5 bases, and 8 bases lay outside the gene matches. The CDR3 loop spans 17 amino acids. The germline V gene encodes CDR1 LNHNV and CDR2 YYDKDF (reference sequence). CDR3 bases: TGTGCCACCAGCGTCAGCGGGAGGGGTTGGGCCAAAAACATTCAGTACTTC. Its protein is CATSVSGRGWAKNIQYF.

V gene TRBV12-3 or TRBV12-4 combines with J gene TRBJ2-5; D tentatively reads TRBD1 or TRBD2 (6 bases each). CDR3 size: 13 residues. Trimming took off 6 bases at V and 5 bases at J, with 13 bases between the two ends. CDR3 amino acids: CASRSRGRETQYF. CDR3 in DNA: TGTGCCAGCAGATCCCGGGGGCGTGAGACCCAGTACTTC.

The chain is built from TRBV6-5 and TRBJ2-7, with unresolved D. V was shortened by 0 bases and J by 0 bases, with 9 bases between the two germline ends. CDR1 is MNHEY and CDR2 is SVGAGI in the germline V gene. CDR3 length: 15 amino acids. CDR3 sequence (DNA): TGTGCCAGCAGTTACTCCTGGGCACACTCCTACGAGCAGTACTTC. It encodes CASSYSWAHSYEQYF.

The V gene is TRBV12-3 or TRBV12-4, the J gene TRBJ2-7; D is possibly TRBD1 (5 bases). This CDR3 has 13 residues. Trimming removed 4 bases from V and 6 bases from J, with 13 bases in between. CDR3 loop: CASSSGKRGEQYF. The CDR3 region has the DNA TGTGCCAGCAGTTCAGGGAAGCGCGGCGAGCAGTACTTC.

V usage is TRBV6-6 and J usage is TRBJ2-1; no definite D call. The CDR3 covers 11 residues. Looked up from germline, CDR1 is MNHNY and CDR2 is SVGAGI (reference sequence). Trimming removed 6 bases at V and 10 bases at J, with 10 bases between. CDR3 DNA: TGTGCCAGCAGCCTGCTCCTCGAGCAGTTCTTC. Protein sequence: CASSLLLEQFF.

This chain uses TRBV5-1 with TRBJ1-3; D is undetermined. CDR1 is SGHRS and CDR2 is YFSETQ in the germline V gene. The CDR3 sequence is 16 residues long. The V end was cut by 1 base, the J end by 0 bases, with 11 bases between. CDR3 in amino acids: CASSLTLLASGNTIYF. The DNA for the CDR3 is TGCGCCAGCAGCTTGACCCTCCTAGCCTCTGGAAACACCATATATTTT.

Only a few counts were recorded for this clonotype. CDR3 region: CASSQRGDPYNEQFF. CDR3 DNA: TGTGCCAGCAGCCAACGAGGGGATCCCTACAATGAGCAGTTCTTC. This chain uses TRBV4-2 with TRBJ2-1, with D perhaps being TRBD1 or TRBD2 (5 bases each). This CDR3 is 15 amino acids long. V lost 2 bases, J lost 2 bases, and 10 bases lay in between. CDR1 is LGHNA, CDR2 YNFKEQ, per germline.

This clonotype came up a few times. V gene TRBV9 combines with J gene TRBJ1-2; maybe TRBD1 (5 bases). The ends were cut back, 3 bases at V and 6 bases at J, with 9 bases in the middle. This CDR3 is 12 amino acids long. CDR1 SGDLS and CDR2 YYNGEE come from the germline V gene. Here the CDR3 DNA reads TGTGCCAGCAGCGCCGACAGAGATGGCTACACCTTC. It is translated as CASSADRDGYTF.

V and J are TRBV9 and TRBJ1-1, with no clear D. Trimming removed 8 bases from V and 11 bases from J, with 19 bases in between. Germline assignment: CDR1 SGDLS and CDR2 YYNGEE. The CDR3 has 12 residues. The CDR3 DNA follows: TGTGCCAGTATCAAAGAGGGTTTAAGGGCTTTCTTT. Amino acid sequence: CASIKEGLRAFF.

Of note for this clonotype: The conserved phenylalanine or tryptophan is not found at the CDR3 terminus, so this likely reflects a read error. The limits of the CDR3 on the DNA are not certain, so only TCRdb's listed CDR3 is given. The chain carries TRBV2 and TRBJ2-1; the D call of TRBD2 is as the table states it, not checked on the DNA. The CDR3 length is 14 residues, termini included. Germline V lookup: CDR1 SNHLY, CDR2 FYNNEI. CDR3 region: CASSDWLAERVEPH.